This TCR beta chain originates from a study of blood T cell repertoires in COVID-19. Turning to the study itself: Nucleic acid was either cDNA or gDNA, and it came from T cells, B-cell-depleted T cells, or PBMCs.

In the original workflow: By means of reference gene primer amplification, nucleated cell counts were estimated. The table came from immunoSEQ multiplex PCR; TCRdb's copy has only in-frame clones and leaves some out. The V and J calls and clone size come from that table; D and trimming were worked out from the DNA. This sample has roughly 290,000 clones; roughly 89% occur once, and the top ten carry 1.7%. The CDR3 is 14 residues long. Trimming stripped 4 bases from V and 2 bases from J, with 10 bases between. Per the germline V gene, CDR1 is KGHSH and CDR2 is LQKENI. Sequencing input: PBMCs or T cells enriched from blood (not recorded which). This chain links TRBV18 with TRBJ2-3, with D maybe TRBD2 (5 bases). The receptor's source is a woman aged 35 to 49 who had recovered from COVID-19. The DNA for the CDR3 is TGTGCCAGCTCACTGGCGGGTTTCACAGATACGCAGTATTTT. Protein sequence: CASSLAGFTDTQYF. Based on the CDR3 plus reference TRBV18 and TRBJ2-3, the full variable domain is NAGVMQNPRHLVRRRGQEARLRCSPMKGHSHVYWYRQLPEEGLKFMVYLQKENIIDESGMPKERFSAEFPKEGPSILRIQQVVRGDSAAYFCASSLAGFTDTQYFGPGTRLTVL.